The clone carrying this T cell receptor (beta chain) has just a few counts. The antigen remains unidentified. The data were taken from a study of cytomegalovirus exposure and HLA in healthy donors. Study-level points and caveats: The study carried out a later analysis of TCR beta sequences. It associated some 17,000 of them with specific HLA alleles at a false discovery rate of 0.05. Later analysis showed TCR association rates varying by HLA locus, highest for DRB1 and lowest for HLA-C. Later work showed greater clonal expansion in HLA-associated TCR beta chains than in equally common others.

Though probably carrying unrecorded immune exposures, donors were nominally healthy at sampling. PCR employed 60 Vbeta and 13 Jbeta primers. Measured with immunoSEQ multiplex PCR; TCRdb has only the in-frame clones, and not every one. The profile shows some 110,000 clones, around 79% of them singletons. CDR1 and CDR2 (germline): SGHDT, YYEEEE. V was cut by 0 bases and J by 3 bases, with 18 bases left in between. This CDR3 is built from 17 residues. The receptor was derived from a man aged 60-69 years in good health and CMV-seronegative. J is TRBJ1-1 and V is TRBV5-6; D gene ambiguous. The sequencing sample was made of PBMCs. The CDR3, as DNA: TGTGCCAGCAGCTTGGTCGGAAAAGGTGGAGGGTACACTGAAGCTTTCTTT. This codes for CASSLVGKGGGYTEAFF.